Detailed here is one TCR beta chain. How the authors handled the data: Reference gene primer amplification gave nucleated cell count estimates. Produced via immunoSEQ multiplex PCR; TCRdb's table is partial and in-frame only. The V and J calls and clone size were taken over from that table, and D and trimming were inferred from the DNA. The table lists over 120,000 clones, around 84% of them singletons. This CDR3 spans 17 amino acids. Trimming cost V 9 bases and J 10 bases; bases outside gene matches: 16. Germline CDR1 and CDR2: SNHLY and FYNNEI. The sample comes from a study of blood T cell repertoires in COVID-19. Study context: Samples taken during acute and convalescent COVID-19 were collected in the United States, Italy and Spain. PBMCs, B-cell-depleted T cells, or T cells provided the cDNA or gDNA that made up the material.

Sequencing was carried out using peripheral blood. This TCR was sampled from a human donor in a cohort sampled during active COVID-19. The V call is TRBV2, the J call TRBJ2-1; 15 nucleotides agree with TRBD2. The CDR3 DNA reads TGTGCCAGAGAGGGAGGGACTAGCGGGGGGTCCCGAGGGGAGCAGTTCTTC. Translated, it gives CAREGGTSGGSRGEQFF.